Detailed here is one T cell receptor beta chain. No antigen is known for it. No per-base quality is available; no much larger clone lies one base away. The sample originates from a study of CD4 T cells in relation to SARS-CoV-2 and coronaviruses (dated by TCRdb to 2020 to 2023). Some background on the complete study: Across all 12 patients in the convalescent cohort, the median age was approximately 38 years, with a range of about 20 to 80 years. Of the approximately 12 convalescent patients, 8 were male and 4 were female, and two of the subjects were Hispanic. Patient-derived lymphoblastoid cell lines were used to map the HLA restriction of shared crossreactive spike epitopes. Memory CD4+ T cell crossreactivity between SARS-CoV-2 and common cold coronavirus spike proteins was assessed at the TCR clonotype level in the study. Samples from a few pre-COVID donors and the naive versus memory experiments were sequenced with the Adaptive Biotechnologies TCR-sequencing kit; other data were Illumina-based. For other donors in the study, expansion assays were sequenced with a different, Illumina-based TCR-beta assay. Broader findings and caveats from the paper: The study was limited by small numbers of patients and tested TCRs. Because no donor provided both pre-pandemic and post-infection samples, tracing the source of pre-existing responses was limited. Sequencing of naive versus memory cells indicated that the assay detects memory recall responses, not primary responses primed during culture. Significantly weaker SARS-CoV-2-driven expansion was shown by crossreactive clones than by monoreactive clones, consistent with antigenic imprinting. In about 61% of donors, memory CD4+ clonotypes turned up that crossrecognized SARS-CoV-2 and at least one common cold coronavirus spike. Because the crossreactivity analysis focused on spike protein, crossreactivity against other viral proteins was not assessed.

Deep-resolution immunoSEQ TCR-beta sequencing was performed on DNA from uncultured naive and memory CD4+ T cells. In the authors' own workflow: During preprocessing, nonproductive sequences were removed, along with CDR3s that did not begin with C, did not end with F or W, or were shorter than 7 amino acids. Cultured and uncultured naive and memory CD4+ repertoires were searched for CDR3s previously identified as spike- and CEF-reactive. CDR3 homology was quantified as pairwise Levenshtein distance, calculated with the stringdist R package after three terminal residues were trimmed from each end. Held by TCRdb, this immuneACCESS table contains in-frame sequences only and omits some clones. Under half of the omission traces to an unresolved V gene where checked; the cause of the rest is unknown. The DNA was the basis for D and trimming; V, J and clone size are from that table. In this sample the table shows 50,000 to 70,000 clones, 92% of which occur a single time. 0.3% to 0.5% of the sample lies in the top ten.

Naive and memory CD4+ T cells were separated from cryopreserved PBMCs by first enriching for CD4 and then performing EasySep naive CD4+ T cell enrichment. PBMCs were isolated from leukapheresis product or whole blood by Ficoll-Paque PLUS gradient centrifugation. PBMCs were either cryopreserved at -140°C or used fresh in the expansion assay. The QIAamp Micro DNA Kit was used to extract genomic DNA from the CD4+ T cells. The germline V gene yields SGHRS for CDR1 and YFSETQ for CDR2. The CDR3 starts with the cysteine, ends with the phenylalanine, and has 16 residues. This entry keeps only the CDR3 DNA: 48 bases, framed from base 1. V loses 4 bases of germline sequence and J loses 4 bases, and the interval between the two ends is 18 bases.

This receptor was identified in an adult with COVID-19. The chain links TRBV5-1 with TRBJ2-1; matching of 6 bases hints at TRBD1 as the D gene. Sequencing was done on a sample of naive CD4+ T cells from PBMCs. The cell subset or site label here, explained by the study, means: naive CD4+ T cells isolated by negative enrichment. The bases read TGCGCCAGCAGCCGCCCGGACAGACAGACTTACAATGAGCAGTTCTTC. Its protein product is CASSRPDRQTYNEQFF.